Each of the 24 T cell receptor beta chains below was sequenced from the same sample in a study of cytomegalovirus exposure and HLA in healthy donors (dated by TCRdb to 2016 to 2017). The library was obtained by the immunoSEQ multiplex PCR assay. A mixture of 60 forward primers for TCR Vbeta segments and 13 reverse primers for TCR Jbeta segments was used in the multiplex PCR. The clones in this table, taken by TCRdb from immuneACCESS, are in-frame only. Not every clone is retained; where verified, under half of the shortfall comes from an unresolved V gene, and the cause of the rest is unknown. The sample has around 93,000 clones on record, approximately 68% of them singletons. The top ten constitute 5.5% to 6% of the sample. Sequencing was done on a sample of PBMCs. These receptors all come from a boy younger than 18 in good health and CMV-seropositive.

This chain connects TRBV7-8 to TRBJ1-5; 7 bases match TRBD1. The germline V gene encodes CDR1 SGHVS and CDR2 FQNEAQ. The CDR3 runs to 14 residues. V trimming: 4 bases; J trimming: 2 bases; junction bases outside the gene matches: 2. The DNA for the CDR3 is TGTGCCAGCAGCTCCGGACAGGGCAATCAGCCCCAGCATTTT. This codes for CASSSGQGNQPQHF.

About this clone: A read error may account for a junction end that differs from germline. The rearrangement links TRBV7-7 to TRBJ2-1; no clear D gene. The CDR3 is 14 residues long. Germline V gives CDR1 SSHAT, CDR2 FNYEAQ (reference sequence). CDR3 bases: TGTGCTAGCAGCTTATCGTCCTATCTGGGCGAGCAGTTCTTC. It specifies CASSLSSYLGEQFF.

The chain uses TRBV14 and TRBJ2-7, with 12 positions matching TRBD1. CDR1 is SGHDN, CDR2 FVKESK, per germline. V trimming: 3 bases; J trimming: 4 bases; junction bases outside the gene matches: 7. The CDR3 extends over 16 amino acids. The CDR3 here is CASSQPGQGARYEQYF. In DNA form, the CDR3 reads TGTGCCAGCAGCCAGCCGGGACAGGGGGCAAGGTACGAGCAGTACTTC.

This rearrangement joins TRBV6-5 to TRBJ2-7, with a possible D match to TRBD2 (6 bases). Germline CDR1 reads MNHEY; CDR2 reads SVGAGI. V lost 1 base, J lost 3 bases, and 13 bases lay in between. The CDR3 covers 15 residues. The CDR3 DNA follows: TGTGCCAGCAGTTACTTGCCGGGGGAAAGCTACGAGCAGTACTTC. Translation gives CASSYLPGESYEQYF.

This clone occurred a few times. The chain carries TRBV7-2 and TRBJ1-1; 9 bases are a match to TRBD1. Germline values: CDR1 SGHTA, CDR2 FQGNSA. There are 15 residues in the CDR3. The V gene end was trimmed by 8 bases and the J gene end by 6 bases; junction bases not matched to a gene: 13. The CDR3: CASHTATGGISEAFF. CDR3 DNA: TGTGCCAGCCATACCGCCACAGGGGGCATTTCTGAAGCTTTCTTT. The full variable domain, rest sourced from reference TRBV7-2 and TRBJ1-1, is GAGVSQSPSNKVTEKGKDVELRCDPISGHTALYWYRQSLGQGLEFLIYFQGNSAPDKSGLPSDRFSAERTGGSVSTLTIQRTQQEDSAVYLCASHTATGGISEAFFGQGTRLTVV.

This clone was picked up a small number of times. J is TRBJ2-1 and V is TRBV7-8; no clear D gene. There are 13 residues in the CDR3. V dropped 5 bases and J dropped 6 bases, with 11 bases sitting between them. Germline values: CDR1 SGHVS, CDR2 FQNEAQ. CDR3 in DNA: TGTGCCAGCAGCCCATTAGCACGCAATGAGCAGTTCTTC. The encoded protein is CASSPLARNEQFF.

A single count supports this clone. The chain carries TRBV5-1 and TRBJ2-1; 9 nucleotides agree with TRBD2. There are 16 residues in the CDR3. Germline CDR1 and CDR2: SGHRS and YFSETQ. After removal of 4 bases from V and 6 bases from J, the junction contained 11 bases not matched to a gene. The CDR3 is CASSTGLASSGNEQFF. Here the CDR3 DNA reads TGCGCCAGCAGCACAGGACTAGCGTCATCGGGCAATGAGCAGTTCTTC.

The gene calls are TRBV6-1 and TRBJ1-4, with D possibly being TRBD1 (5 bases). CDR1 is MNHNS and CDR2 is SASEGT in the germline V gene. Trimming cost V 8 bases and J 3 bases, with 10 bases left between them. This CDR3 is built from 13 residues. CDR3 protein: CASSTAPNEKLFF. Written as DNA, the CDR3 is TGTGCCAGCTCGACAGCTCCTAATGAAAAACTGTTTTTT.

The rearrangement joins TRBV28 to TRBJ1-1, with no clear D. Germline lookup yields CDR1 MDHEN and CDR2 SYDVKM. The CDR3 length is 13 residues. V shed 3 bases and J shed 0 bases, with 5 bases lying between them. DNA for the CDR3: TGTGCCAGCAGTTTCAACATGAACACTGAAGCTTTCTTT. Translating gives CASSFNMNTEAFF.

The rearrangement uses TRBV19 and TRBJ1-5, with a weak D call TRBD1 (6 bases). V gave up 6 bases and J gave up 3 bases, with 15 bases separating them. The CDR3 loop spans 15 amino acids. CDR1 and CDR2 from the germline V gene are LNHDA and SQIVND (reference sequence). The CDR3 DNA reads TGTGCCAGTAGGTTTGATACAGGGAACAATCAGCCCCAGCATTTT. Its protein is CASRFDTGNNQPQHF. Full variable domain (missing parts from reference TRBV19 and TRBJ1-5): DGGITQSPKYLFRKEGQNVTLSCEQNLNHDAMYWYRQDPGQGLRLIYYSQIVNDFQKGDIAEGYSVSREKKESFPLTVTSAQKNPTAFYLCASRFDTGNNQPQHFGDGTRLSIL.

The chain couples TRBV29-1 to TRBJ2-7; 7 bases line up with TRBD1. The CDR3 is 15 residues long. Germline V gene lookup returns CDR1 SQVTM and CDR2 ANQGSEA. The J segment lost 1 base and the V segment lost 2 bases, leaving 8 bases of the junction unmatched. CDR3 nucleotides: TGCAGCGTTGAATTGATGACAGGGTCGTCCTACGAGCAGTACTTC. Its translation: CSVELMTGSSYEQYF.

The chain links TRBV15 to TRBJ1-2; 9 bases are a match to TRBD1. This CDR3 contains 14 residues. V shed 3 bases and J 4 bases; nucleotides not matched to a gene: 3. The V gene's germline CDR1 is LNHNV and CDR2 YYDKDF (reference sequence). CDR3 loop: CATSRDRGSYGYTF. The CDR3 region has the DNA TGTGCCACCAGCAGGGACAGGGGATCCTATGGCTACACCTTC. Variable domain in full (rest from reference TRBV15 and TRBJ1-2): DAMVIQNPRYQVTQFGKPVTLSCSQTLNHNVMYWYQQKSSQAPKLLFHYYDKDFNNEADTPDNFQSRRPNTSFCFLDIRSPGLGDTAMYLCATSRDRGSYGYTFGSGTRLTVV.

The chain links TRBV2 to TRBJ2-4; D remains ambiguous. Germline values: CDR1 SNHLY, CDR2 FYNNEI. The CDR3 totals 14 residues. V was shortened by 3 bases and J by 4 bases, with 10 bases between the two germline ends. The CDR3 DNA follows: TGTGCCAGCAGTGAGGGCAGAAGAAAAAACATTCAGTACTTC. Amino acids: CASSEGRRKNIQYF.

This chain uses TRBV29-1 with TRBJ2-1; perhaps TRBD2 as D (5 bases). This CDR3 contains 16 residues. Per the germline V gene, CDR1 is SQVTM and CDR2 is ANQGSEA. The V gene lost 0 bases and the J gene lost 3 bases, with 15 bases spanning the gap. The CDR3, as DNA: TGCAGCGTTGAAGACCCCCCAGCGGCCGGCTACAATGAGCAGTTCTTC. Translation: CSVEDPPAAGYNEQFF.

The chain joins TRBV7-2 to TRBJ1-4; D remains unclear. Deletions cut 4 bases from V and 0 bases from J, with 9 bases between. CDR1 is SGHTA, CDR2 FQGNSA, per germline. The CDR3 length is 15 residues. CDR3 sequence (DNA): TGTGCCAGCAGCTACCAAGCCGCAACTAATGAAAAACTGTTTTTT. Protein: CASSYQAATNEKLFF.

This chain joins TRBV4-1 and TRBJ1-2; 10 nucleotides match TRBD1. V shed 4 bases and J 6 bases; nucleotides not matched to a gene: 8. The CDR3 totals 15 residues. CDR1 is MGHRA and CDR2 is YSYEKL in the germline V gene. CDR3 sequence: CASSRGQGGRDGYTF. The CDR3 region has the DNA TGCGCCAGCAGCCGAGGACAGGGGGGAAGGGATGGCTACACCTTC.

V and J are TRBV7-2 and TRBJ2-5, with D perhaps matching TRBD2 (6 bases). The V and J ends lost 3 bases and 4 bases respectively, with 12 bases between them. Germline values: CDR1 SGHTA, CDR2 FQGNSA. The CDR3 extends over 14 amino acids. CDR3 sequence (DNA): TGTGCCAGCAGCTTGATGCGGGGAGTAGAGACCCAGTACTTC. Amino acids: CASSLMRGVETQYF.

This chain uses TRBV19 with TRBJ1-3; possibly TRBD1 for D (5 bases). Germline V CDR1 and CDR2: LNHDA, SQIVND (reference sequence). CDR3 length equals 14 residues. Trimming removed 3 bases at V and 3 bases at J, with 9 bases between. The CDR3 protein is CASSIGGDGNTIYF. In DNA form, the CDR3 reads TGTGCCAGTAGTATCGGGGGAGATGGAAACACCATATATTTT.

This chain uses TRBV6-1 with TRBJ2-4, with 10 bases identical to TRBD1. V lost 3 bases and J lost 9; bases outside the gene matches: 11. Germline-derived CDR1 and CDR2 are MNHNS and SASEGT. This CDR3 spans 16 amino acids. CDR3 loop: CASSEGTGEFWGIQYF. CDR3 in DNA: TGTGCCAGCAGTGAGGGGACAGGGGAATTTTGGGGCATTCAGTACTTC.

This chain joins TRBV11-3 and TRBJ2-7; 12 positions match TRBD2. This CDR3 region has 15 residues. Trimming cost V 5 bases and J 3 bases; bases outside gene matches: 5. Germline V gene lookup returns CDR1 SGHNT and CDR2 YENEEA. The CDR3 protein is CASSLTSGGNYEQYF. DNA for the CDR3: TGTGCCAGCAGCCTCACTAGCGGGGGGAACTACGAGCAGTACTTC.

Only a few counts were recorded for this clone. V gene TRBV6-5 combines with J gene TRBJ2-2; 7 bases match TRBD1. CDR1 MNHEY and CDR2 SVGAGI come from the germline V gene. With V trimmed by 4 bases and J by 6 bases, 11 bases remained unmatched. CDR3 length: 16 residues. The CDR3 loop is CASSFFDREIAGELFF. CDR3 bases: TGTGCCAGCAGTTTCTTCGACAGGGAGATAGCCGGGGAGCTGTTTTTT.

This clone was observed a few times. CDR3 sequence (DNA): TGTGCCAGCCGTGCGCGGGAGAGAGCCTATGGCTACACCTTC. As protein: CASRARERAYGYTF. The chain employs TRBV5-4 and TRBJ1-2; D call uncertain. Trimming removed 7 bases at V and 4 bases at J, with 17 bases between. Germline assignment: CDR1 SGHNT and CDR2 YYREEE (reference sequence). The CDR3 has 14 amino acids.

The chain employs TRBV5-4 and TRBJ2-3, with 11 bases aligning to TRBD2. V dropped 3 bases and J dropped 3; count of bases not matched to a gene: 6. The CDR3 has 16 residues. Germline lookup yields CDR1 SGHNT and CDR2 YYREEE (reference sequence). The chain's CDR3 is CASSSLAGGGTDTQYF. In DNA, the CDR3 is TGTGCCAGCAGCTCTCTAGCGGGAGGCGGTACAGATACGCAGTATTTT.

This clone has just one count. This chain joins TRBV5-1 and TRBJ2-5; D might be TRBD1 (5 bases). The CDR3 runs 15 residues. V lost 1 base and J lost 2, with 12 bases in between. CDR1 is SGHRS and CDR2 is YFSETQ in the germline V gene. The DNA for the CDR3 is TGCGCCAGCAGCTTGACCAGGGCAGAACAAGAGACCCAGTACTTC. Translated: CASSLTRAEQETQYF.